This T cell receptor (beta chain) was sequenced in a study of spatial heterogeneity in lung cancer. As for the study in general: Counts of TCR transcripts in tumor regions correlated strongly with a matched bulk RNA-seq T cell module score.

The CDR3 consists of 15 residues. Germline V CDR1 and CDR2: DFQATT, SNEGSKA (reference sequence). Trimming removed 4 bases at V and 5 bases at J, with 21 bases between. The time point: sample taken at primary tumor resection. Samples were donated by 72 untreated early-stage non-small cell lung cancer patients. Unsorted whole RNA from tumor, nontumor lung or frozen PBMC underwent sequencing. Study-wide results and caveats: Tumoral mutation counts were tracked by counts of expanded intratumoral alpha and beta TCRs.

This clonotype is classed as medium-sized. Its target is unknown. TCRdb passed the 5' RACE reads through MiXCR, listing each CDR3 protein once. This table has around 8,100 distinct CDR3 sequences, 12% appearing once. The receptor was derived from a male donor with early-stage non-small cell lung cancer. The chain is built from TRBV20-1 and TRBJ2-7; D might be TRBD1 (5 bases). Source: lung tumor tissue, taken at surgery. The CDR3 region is CSATKTDLLSHEQYF. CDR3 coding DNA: TGCAGTGCTACTAAGACAGACCTCCTGTCCCACGAGCAGTACTTC.